This T cell receptor beta chain was recorded in a study of healthy donors' naive CD4 and CD8 T cells. The CDR3 has 12 amino acids. V lost 0 bases and J 6 bases, leaving 5 bases between the germline ends. Germline CDR1 reads SGHAT; CDR2 reads FQNNGV. Each TCR library used around 500 ng of total RNA and a linear amplification protocol. TCRdb re-called the reads through MiXCR, storing one row per CDR3 protein. The sample shows 180,000 or so distinct CDR3 sequences, over 60% of them seen only once. The sequence derives from a pool of human donors in good health; the sample pools cells from several healthy donors. The rearrangement uses TRBV11-2 and TRBJ2-5; D gene unclear. The sequenced sample consisted of naive CD4+ and CD8+ T cells sorted from blood, pooled from several donors. CDR3 nucleotide sequence: TGTGCCAGCAGCTTAGATCTTAAGACCCAGTACTTC. This codes for CASSLDLKTQYF.